One and the same sample provided the 6 T cell receptor beta chains below, sequenced in a study of T-cell reconstitution after alpha-beta-depleted transplantation in children. Construction of the TCRbeta library involved unique molecular identifiers. MiXCR, run by TCRdb on the PCR reads, gives a single entry per CDR3 protein. The sample shows 260,000 or so distinct CDR3 sequences, around 13% of them seen only once. The sample in question was PBMCs from the stem cell graft donor, obtained from the stem cell graft. Receptors were obtained from a human donor who donated a stem cell graft to a child with acute lymphoblastic leukemia.

Worth noting for this clonotype: A much larger clonotype is one base distant, so this may be a read error. V is TRBV9 and J is TRBJ2-1, with D maybe TRBD2 (6 bases). With 0 bases removed from V and 6 bases from J, the gap between germline ends came to 16 bases. This CDR3 is built from 16 residues. CDR1 is SGDLS and CDR2 is YYNGEE in the germline V gene. The CDR3 region has the DNA TGTGCCAGCAGCGTAGGCGGCGGGGCGGCTTCCAATGAGCAGTTCTTC. It specifies CASSVGGGAASNEQFF. Using reference TRBV9 and TRBJ2-1 for the parts outside the CDR3, the full variable domain is DSGVTQTPKHLITATGQRVTLRCSPRSGDLSVYWYQQSLDQGLQFLIQYYNGEERAKGNILERFSAQQFPDLHSELNLSSLELGDSALYFCASSVGGGAASNEQFFGPGTRLTVL.

The chain recombines TRBV19 with TRBJ2-1, with 8 bases identical to TRBD1. After removal of 5 bases from V and 5 bases from J, the junction contained 8 bases not matched to a gene. The CDR3 covers 15 residues. Germline CDR1 reads LNHDA; CDR2 reads SQIVND (reference sequence). CDR3 residues: CASSFGGRGHNEQFF. The CDR3 coding sequence is TGTGCCAGTAGTTTCGGAGGCAGGGGGCACAATGAGCAGTTCTTC.

As to this clonotype: A read error may be the cause here, since a much bigger clone is one base away. For the CDR3, the DNA is TGCGCCAGCAGCCAAGCCCCAGGGTCTGGGGCCAACGGCCTGACTTTC. This gives the protein CASSQAPGSGANGLTF. The J gene is TRBJ2-6, the V gene TRBV4-3, with TRBD1 as a possible D gene (5 bases). The CDR3 is 16 amino acids. CDR1 and CDR2 from the germline V gene are LGHNA and YSLEER.

This clonotype was seen at least ten times. V is TRBV27 and J is TRBJ2-1; D tentatively reads TRBD1 or TRBD2 (5 bases each). The CDR3 spans 14 residues. CDR1 and CDR2 (germline): MNHEY, SMNVEV (reference sequence). V lost 6 bases, J lost 4 bases, and 13 bases lay in between. CDR3 residues: CASSLPGPYNEQFF. CDR3 DNA sequence: TGTGCCAGCAGCCTTCCGGGACCGTACAATGAGCAGTTCTTC.

This clonotype was observed at least ten times. This chain connects TRBV7-9 to TRBJ1-4, with D perhaps TRBD1 (5 bases). V was clipped by 5 bases and J by 4 bases, with 11 bases between them. Germline CDR1 and CDR2: SEHNR and FQNEAQ (reference sequence). The CDR3 is made up of 14 amino acids. This chain's CDR3 is CASSPEGLNEKLFF. DNA for the CDR3: TGTGCCAGCAGCCCAGAGGGGCTTAATGAAAAACTGTTTTTT.

Comments on this clonotype: A much larger clonotype is one base distant, so this may be a read error. This rearrangement joins TRBV6-2 or TRBV6-3 to TRBJ2-1; tentatively, D is TRBD1 or TRBD2 (5 bases each). CDR3 length: 11 residues. CDR1 and CDR2 (germline): MNHEY, SVGEGT. CDR3 nucleotides: TGTGCCAGCAGTTTCCGGGACGAGCATTTCTTC. It is translated as CASSFRDEHFF.